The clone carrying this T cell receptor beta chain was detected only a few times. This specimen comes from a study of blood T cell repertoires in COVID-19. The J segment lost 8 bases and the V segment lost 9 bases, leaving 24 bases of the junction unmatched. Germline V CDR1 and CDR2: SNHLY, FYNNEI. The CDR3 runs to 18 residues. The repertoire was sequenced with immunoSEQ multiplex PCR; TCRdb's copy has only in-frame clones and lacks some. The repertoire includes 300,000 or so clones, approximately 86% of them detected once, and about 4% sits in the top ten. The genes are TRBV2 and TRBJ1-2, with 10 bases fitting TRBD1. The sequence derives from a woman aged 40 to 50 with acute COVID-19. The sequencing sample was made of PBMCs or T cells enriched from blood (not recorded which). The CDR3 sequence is CASTYRDRGPPGWGGYTF. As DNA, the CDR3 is TGTGCCAGTACCTACCGGGACAGGGGTCCTCCCGGTTGGGGCGGCTACACCTTC. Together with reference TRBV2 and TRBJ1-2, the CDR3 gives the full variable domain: EPEVTQTPSHQVTQMGQEVILRCVPISNHLYFYWYRQILGQKVEFLVSFYNNEISEKSEIFDDQFSVERPDGSNFTLKIRSTKLEDSAMYFCASTYRDRGPPGWGGYTFGSGTRLTVV.